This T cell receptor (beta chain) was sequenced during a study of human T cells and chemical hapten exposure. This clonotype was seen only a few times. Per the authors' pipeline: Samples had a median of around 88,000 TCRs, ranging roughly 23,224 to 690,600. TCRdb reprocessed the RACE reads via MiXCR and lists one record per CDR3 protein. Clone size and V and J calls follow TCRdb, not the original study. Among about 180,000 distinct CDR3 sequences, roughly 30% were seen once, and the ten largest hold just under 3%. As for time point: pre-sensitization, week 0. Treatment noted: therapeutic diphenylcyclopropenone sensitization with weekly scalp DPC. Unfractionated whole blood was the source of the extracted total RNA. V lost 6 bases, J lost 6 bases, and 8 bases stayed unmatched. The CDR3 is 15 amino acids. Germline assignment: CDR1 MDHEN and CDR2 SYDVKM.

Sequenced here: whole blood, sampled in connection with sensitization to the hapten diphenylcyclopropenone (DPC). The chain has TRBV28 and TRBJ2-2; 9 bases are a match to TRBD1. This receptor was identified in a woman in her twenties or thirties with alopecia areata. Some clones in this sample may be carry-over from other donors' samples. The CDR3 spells CASSRGDRVAGELFF. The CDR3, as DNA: TGTGCCAGCAGCAGAGGGGACAGGGTTGCCGGGGAGCTGTTTTTT.